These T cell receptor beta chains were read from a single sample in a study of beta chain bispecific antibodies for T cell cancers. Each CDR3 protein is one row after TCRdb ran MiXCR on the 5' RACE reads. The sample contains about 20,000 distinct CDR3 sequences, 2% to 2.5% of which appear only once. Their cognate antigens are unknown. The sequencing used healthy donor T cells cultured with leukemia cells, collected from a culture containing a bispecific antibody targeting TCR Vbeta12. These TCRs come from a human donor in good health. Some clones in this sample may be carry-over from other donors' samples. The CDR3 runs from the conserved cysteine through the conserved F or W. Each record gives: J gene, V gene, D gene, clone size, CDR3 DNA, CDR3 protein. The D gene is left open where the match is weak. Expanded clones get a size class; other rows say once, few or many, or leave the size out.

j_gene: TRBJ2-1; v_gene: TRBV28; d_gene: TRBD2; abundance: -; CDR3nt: TGTGCCAGCAGCTGGACAGGGGAGGGACTAGCGGGGGCTAACGAGCTGTTCTTC; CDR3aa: CASSWTGEGLAGANELFF
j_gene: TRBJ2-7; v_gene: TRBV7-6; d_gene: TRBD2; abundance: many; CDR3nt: TGTGCCAGCAGCTTACTAGCGGGGGCCCCCTACGAGCAGTACTTC; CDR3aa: CASSLLAGAPYEQYF
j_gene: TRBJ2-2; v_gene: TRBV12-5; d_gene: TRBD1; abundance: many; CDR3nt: TGTGCTAGTGGTTCGGGACAGGCCACAACAGGGGAGCTGTTTTTT; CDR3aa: CASGSGQATTGELFF
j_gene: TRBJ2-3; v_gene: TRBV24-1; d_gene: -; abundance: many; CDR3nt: TGTGCCACCAGTGATTTGCAAATCGACCCAGATACGCAGTATTTT; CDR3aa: CATSDLQIDPDTQYF
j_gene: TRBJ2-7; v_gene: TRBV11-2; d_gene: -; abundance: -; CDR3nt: TGTGCCAGCAGCTCCGACGCTCTAGTCCCGGGTTCCTGGGAGCAGTACTTC; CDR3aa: CASSSDALVPGSWEQYF
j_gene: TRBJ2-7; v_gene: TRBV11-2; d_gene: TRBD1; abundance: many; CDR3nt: TGTGCCAGTAAACCCGGACAGGGGCCCCACGAGCAGTACTTC; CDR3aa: CASKPGQGPHEQYF
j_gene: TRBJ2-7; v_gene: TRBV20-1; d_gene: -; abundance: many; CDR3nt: TGCAGTGCTAGAGATGCGGGGACTTACGAGCAGTACTTC; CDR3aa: CSARDAGTYEQYF
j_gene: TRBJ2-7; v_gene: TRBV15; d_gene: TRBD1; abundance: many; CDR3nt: TGTGCCACCAGCGCAGACAGGGGGTATTGGGAGCAGTACTTC; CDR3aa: CATSADRGYWEQYF
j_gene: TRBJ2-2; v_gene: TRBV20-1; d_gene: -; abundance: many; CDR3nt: TGCAGTGCTAGAGATTGGGAAAACACCGGGGAGCTGTTTTTT; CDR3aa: CSARDWENTGELFF
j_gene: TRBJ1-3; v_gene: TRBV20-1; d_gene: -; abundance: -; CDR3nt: TGCAGTGCTCCGATGGGAGCCGGGCACTATGGAAACACCATATATTTT; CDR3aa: CSAPMGAGHYGNTIYF
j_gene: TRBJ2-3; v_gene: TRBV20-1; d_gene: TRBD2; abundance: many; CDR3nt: TGCAGTGCTAGCGGGGGGGGTAGCACAGATACGCAGTATTTT; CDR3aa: CSASGGGSTDTQYF
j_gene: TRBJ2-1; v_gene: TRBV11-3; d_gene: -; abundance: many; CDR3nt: TGTGCCAGCAGCTCGGACGGGAGCTCCTACAATGAGCAGTTCTTC; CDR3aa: CASSSDGSSYNEQFF
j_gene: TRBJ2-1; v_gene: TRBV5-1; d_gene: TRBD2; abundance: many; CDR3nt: TGCGCCAGCAGCCCGAACGGGGGGGCCTACAATGAGCAGTTCTTC; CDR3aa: CASSPNGGAYNEQFF
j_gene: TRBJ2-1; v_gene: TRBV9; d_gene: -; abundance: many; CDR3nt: TGTGCCAGCAGCGTCGGTGGCGGAGGAAACAGCGATGAGCAGTTCTTC; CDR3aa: CASSVGGGGNSDEQFF
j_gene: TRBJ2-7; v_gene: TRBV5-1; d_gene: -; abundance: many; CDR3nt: TGCGCCAGCAGCTTGGGAGTAGCAAGACTAACCTACGAGCAGTACTTC; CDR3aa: CASSLGVARLTYEQYF